This T cell receptor (beta chain) was profiled in a study of T cell changes during pregnancy in multiple sclerosis. Looked up from germline, CDR1 is SGHNT and CDR2 is YYREEE (reference sequence). This CDR3 has 14 amino acids. Germline trimming cut 5 bases from V and 0 bases from J; bases unmatched to any gene: 4. Assay used: immunoSEQ multiplex PCR; TCRdb lists only in-frame clones, some missing. Seen here are approximately 70,000 clones, 91% observed once, and the top ten hold 0.6% to 0.8%. This receptor was taken from a female donor in good health, enrolled as a control in a pregnancy study. The sample consisted of peripheral blood, taken in the third trimester of pregnancy. The chain is built from TRBV5-4 and TRBJ1-1; 7 nucleotides match TRBD1. The CDR3 protein is CASRSGQVNTEAFF. The CDR3 nucleotides are TGTGCCAGCAGGTCCGGACAGGTGAACACTGAAGCTTTCTTT.